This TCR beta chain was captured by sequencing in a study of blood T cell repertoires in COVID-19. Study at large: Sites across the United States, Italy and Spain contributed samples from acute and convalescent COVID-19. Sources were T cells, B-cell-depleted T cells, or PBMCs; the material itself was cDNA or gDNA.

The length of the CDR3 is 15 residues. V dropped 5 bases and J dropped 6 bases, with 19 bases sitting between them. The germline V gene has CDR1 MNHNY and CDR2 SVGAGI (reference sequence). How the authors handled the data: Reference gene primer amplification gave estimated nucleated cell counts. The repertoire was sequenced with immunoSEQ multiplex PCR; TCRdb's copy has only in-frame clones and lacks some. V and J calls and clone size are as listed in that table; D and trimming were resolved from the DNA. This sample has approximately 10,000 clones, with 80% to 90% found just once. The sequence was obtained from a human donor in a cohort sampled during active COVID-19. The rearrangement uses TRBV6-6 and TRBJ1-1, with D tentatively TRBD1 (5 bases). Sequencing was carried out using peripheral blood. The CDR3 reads CASSPPGAGRAEAFF. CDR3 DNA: TGTGCCAGCAGTCCACCTGGGGCAGGGCGCGCTGAAGCTTTCTTT.